This T cell receptor beta chain stems from a study of T cell responses to AZD1222 COVID-19 vaccine. The overall study: Second-dose recipients at about 4 or about 12 weeks were treated as one pooled group.

Comment on this clone: No antigen is known for it.

Clones were sequenced by immunoSEQ multiplex PCR, and TCRdb holds only the in-frame ones, with some missing. The data contain roughly 100,000 clones, around 94% of them singletons. The V and J ends lost 2 bases and 4 bases respectively, with 12 bases between them. This CDR3 is 14 amino acids long. CDR1 and CDR2 from the germline V gene are MNHEY and SVGAGI. Regarding the study as a whole: Samples come after the peak T cell response, not at day 14.

The material was peripheral blood, obtained on day 0 of AZD1222 vaccination. J is TRBJ2-7 and V is TRBV6-5, with D maybe TRBD1 (6 bases). This TCR came from an adult in good health. In DNA form, the CDR3 reads TGTGCCAGCAGTTACATCAGGGGACGGTACGAGCAGTACTTC. Translating it yields CASSYIRGRYEQYF.